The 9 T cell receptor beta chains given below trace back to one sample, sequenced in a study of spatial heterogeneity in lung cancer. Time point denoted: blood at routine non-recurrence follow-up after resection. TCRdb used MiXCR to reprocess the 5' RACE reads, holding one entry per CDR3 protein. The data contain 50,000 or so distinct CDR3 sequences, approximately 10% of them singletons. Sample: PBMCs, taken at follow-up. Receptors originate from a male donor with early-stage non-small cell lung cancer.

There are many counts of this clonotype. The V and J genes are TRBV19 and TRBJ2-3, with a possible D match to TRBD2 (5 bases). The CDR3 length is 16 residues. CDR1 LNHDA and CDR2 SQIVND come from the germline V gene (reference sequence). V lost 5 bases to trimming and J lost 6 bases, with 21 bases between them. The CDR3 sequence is CASSRSGTHRSDTQYF. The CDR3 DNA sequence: TGTGCCAGTAGTCGAAGCGGTACCCACCGATCCGATACGCAGTATTTT.

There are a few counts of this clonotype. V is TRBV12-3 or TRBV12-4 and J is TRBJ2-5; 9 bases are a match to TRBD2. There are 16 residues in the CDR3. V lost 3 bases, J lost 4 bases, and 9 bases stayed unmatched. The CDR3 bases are TGTGCCAGCAGTTTTGGCGGGGGGGCAGATGTAGAGACCCAGTACTTC. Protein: CASSFGGGADVETQYF.

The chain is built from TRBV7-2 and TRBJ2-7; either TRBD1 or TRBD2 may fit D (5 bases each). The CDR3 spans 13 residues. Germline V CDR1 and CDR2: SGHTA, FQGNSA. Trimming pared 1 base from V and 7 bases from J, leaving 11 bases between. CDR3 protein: CASSLDRGQEQYF. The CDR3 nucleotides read TGTGCCAGCAGCTTAGATCGGGGCCAAGAGCAGTACTTC.

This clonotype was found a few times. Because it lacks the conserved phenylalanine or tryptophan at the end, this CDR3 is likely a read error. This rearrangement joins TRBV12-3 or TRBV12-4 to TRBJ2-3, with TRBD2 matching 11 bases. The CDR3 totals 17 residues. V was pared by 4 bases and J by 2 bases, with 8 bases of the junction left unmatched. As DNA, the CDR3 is TGTGCCAGCAGTTCTCATAGCGGGGGGGCTAACACAGATACGCAGTATCTT. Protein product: CASSSHSGGANTDTQYL.

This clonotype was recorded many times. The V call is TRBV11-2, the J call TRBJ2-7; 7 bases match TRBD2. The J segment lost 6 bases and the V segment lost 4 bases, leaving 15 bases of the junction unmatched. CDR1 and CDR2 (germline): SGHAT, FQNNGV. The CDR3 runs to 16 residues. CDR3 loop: CASSSIRGGRGGEQYF. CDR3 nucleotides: TGTGCCAGCAGCTCCATCCGGGGCGGGAGAGGCGGCGAGCAGTACTTC.

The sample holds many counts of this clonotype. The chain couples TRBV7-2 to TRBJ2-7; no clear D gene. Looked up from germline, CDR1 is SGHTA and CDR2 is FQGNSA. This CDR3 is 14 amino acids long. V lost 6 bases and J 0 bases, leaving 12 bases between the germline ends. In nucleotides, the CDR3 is TGTGCCAGCAGACAGCCGCACAGCTCCTACGAGCAGTACTTC. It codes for CASRQPHSSYEQYF.

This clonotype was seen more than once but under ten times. The CDR3 coding sequence is TGTGCCAGCAGCTTGAACGGGCTGGCAGTTTTCTCACCCCTCCACTTT. Amino acids: CASSLNGLAVFSPLHF. The chain employs TRBV5-4 and TRBJ1-6; D not resolved. V shed 1 base and J shed 10 bases, with 18 bases lying between them. Germline V gene data show CDR1 as SGHNT and CDR2 as YYREEE (reference sequence). The CDR3 loop spans 16 amino acids.

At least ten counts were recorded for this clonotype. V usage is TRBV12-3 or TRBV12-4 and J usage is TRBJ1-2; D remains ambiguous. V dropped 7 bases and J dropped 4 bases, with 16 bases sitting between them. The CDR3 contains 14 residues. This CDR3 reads CASTRYRGLYGYTF. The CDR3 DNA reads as TGTGCCAGCACCCGATACCGGGGTCTCTATGGCTACACCTTC.

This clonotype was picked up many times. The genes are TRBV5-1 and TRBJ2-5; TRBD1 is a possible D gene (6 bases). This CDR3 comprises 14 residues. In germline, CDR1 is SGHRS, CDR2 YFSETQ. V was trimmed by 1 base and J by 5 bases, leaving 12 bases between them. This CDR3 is CASSLPRGGETQYF. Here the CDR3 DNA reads TGCGCCAGCAGCTTGCCCAGGGGTGGGGAGACCCAGTACTTC.